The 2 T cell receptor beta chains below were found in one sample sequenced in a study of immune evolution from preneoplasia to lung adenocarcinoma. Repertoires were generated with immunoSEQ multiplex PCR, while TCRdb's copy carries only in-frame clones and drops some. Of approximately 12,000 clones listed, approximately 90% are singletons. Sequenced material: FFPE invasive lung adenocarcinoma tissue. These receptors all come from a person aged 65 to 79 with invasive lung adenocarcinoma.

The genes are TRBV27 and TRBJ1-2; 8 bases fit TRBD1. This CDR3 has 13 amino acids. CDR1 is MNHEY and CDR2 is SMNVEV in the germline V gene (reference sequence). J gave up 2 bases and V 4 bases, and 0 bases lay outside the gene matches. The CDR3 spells CASSWTGNYGYTF. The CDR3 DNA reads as TGTGCCAGCAGTTGGACAGGGAACTATGGCTACACCTTC.

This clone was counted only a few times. CDR3 DNA: TGTGCCAGCTCACCTAGCGGGAGCGGGTACGAGCAGTACTTC. It yields the protein CASSPSGSGYEQYF. This chain connects TRBV18 to TRBJ2-7; 9 bases are a match to TRBD2. Germline trimming cut 3 bases from V and 4 bases from J; bases unmatched to any gene: 4. Germline V lookup: CDR1 KGHSH, CDR2 LQKENI. The CDR3 is 14 residues long. The variable domain in full, completed from reference TRBV18 and TRBJ2-7, reads NAGVMQNPRHLVRRRGQEARLRCSPMKGHSHVYWYRQLPEEGLKFMVYLQKENIIDESGMPKERFSAEFPKEGPSILRIQQVVRGDSAAYFCASSPSGSGYEQYFGPGTRLTVT.